These T cell receptor beta chains were read from a single sample in a study of cytomegalovirus exposure and HLA in healthy donors. Only in-frame clones appear in the TCRdb table, and some are missing; sequencing was by immunoSEQ multiplex PCR. The sample yields under 110,000 clones, roughly four fifths seen once. The specimen sequenced was PBMCs. These receptors came from a man in his 60s in good health and CMV-seronegative. CDR3s include the opening cysteine and the closing phenylalanine or tryptophan. A D gene is named only where the DNA matches it firmly. The size entry is marked missing in some rows and otherwise reads once, few, many or a size class.

clone size: .
J gene: TRBJ1-2
CDR3 length: 15
D gene: TRBD1
V gene: TRBV2
CDR3 DNA: TGTGCCAGCAGATATGAGACAGGGCGAAGTTATGGCTACACCTTC
CDR3 protein: CASRYETGRSYGYTF

clone size: .
J gene: TRBJ1-5
CDR3 length: 16
D gene: .
V gene: TRBV10-3
CDR3 DNA: TGTGCCATCAGTGAAGTCAGGGGTTTGGGCAATCAGCCCCAGCATTTT
CDR3 protein: CAISEVRGLGNQPQHF

clone size: .
J gene: TRBJ1-6
CDR3 length: 14
D gene: .
V gene: TRBV14
CDR3 DNA: TGTGCCAGCAGCCAAATGGAGGGGAATTCACCCCTCCACTTT
CDR3 protein: CASSQMEGNSPLHF

clone size: .
J gene: TRBJ1-1
CDR3 length: 12
D gene: .
V gene: TRBV2
CDR3 DNA: TGTGCCAGCGTTGGCAGTTACACTGAAGCTTTCTTT
CDR3 protein: CASVGSYTEAFF

clone size: .
J gene: TRBJ1-1
CDR3 length: 16
D gene: TRBD1
V gene: TRBV4-1
CDR3 DNA: TGCGCCAGCAGCCAGATAAGGACAGGGAGGAACACTGAAGCTTTCTTT
CDR3 protein: CASSQIRTGRNTEAFF

clone size: .
J gene: TRBJ2-1
CDR3 length: 14
D gene: TRBD2
V gene: TRBV10-3
CDR3 DNA: TGTGCCATCAGTAAGACTAGCGGGGACAATGAGCAGTTCTTC
CDR3 protein: CAISKTSGDNEQFF

clone size: .
J gene: TRBJ1-6
CDR3 length: 14
D gene: TRBD1
V gene: TRBV5-6
CDR3 DNA: TGTGCCAGCAGCCAGACAGGGAGGTATTCACCCCTCCACTTT
CDR3 protein: CASSQTGRYSPLHF

clone size: .
J gene: TRBJ2-7
CDR3 length: 16
D gene: TRBD2
V gene: TRBV4-3
CDR3 DNA: TGCGCCAGCAGCCAAGCCCCGATCGGGGGGGCCTACGAGCAGTACTTC
CDR3 protein: CASSQAPIGGAYEQYF

clone size: .
J gene: TRBJ2-1
CDR3 length: 15
D gene: TRBD2
V gene: TRBV7-3
CDR3 DNA: TGTGCCAGCAGCCACCTGGCGGGGGGTAACAATGAGCAGTTCTTC
CDR3 protein: CASSHLAGGNNEQFF

clone size: .
J gene: TRBJ1-5
CDR3 length: 16
D gene: .
V gene: TRBV19
CDR3 DNA: TGTGCCAGTAGTATAGCGGGAAGGGTTTACAATCAGCCCCAGCATTTT
CDR3 protein: CASSIAGRVYNQPQHF

clone size: once
J gene: TRBJ2-5
CDR3 length: 14
D gene: .
V gene: TRBV5-4
CDR3 DNA: TGTGCCAGCCTGGACCAGGGGGGACAAGAGACCCAGTACTTC
CDR3 protein: CASLDQGGQETQYF

clone size: .
J gene: TRBJ1-5
CDR3 length: 16
D gene: .
V gene: TRBV6-1
CDR3 DNA: TGTGCCAGCAGTGAAGCGGATGGGGGGGCGGGTCAGCCCCAGCATTTT
CDR3 protein: CASSEADGGAGQPQHF

clone size: .
J gene: TRBJ2-5
CDR3 length: 13
D gene: .
V gene: TRBV5-6
CDR3 DNA: TGTGCCAGCAGCTCCCCGTACCAAGAGACCCAGTACTTC
CDR3 protein: CASSSPYQETQYF

clone size: .
J gene: TRBJ2-2
CDR3 length: 16
D gene: .
V gene: TRBV4-2
CDR3 DNA: TGTGCCAGCAGCCAAGGGACTGCAACGAACACCGGGGAGCTGTTTTTT
CDR3 protein: CASSQGTATNTGELFF

clone size: few
J gene: TRBJ2-1
CDR3 length: 17
D gene: .
V gene: TRBV30
CDR3 DNA: TGTGCCTGGAGAGATTCTACGGGGTCTGCATCCTACAATGAGCAGTTCTTC
CDR3 protein: CAWRDSTGSASYNEQFF

clone size: .
J gene: TRBJ1-1
CDR3 length: 12
D gene: TRBD1
V gene: TRBV29-1
CDR3 DNA: TGCAGCGTCTCGACAGGGGACACTGAAGCTTTCTTT
CDR3 protein: CSVSTGDTEAFF

clone size: .
J gene: TRBJ1-2
CDR3 length: 13
D gene: TRBD1
V gene: TRBV5-1
CDR3 DNA: TGCGCCAGCAGCTTGGGACAGGGATTTGGCTACACCTTC
CDR3 protein: CASSLGQGFGYTF

clone size: .
J gene: TRBJ1-5
CDR3 length: 16
D gene: .
V gene: TRBV7-8
CDR3 DNA: TGTGCCAGCAGCTTCTCCCGGACAGTAAGCAATCAGCCCCAGCATTTT
CDR3 protein: CASSFSRTVSNQPQHF

clone size: .
J gene: TRBJ2-7
CDR3 length: 15
D gene: TRBD2
V gene: TRBV11-2
CDR3 DNA: TGTGCCAGCAGCTTAGGTAGCGGGGACTTCTACGAGCAGTACTTC
CDR3 protein: CASSLGSGDFYEQYF

clone size: .
J gene: TRBJ1-1
CDR3 length: 15
D gene: TRBD1
V gene: TRBV18
CDR3 DNA: TGTGCCAGCTCACCACTGACAGGGGTGAACACTGAAGCTTTCTTT
CDR3 protein: CASSPLTGVNTEAFF

clone size: .
J gene: TRBJ1-6
CDR3 length: 15
D gene: TRBD1
V gene: TRBV7-2
CDR3 DNA: TGTGCCAGCAGCTCTACGGGACAGCTATATTCACCCCTCCACTTT
CDR3 protein: CASSSTGQLYSPLHF

clone size: .
J gene: TRBJ1-6
CDR3 length: 15
D gene: .
V gene: TRBV2
CDR3 DNA: TGTGCCAGCAGTAAAGGGGAGGGAAGGAGTTCACCCCTCCACTTT
CDR3 protein: CASSKGEGRSSPLHF

clone size: few
J gene: TRBJ1-6
CDR3 length: 13
D gene: TRBD1
V gene: TRBV2
CDR3 DNA: TGTGCCAGCAGTTCGGGACAGGGTAGAGCCCTCCACTTT
CDR3 protein: CASSSGQGRALHF

clone size: .
J gene: TRBJ2-5
CDR3 length: 14
D gene: .
V gene: TRBV19
CDR3 DNA: TGTGCCAGTAGAACCACTAGAGACCAAGAGACCCAGTACTTC
CDR3 protein: CASRTTRDQETQYF

clone size: .
J gene: TRBJ1-1
CDR3 length: 13
D gene: .
V gene: TRBV30
CDR3 DNA: TGTGCCTGGAGTGAGACAGAGAACACTGAAGCTTTCTTT
CDR3 protein: CAWSETENTEAFF

clone size: .
J gene: TRBJ1-2
CDR3 length: 16
D gene: .
V gene: TRBV5-1
CDR3 DNA: TGCGCCAGCAGCTTGGCCGGGGGGGGCGCAGGCTATGGCTACACCTTC
CDR3 protein: CASSLAGGGAGYGYTF

clone size: .
J gene: TRBJ1-2
CDR3 length: 16
D gene: .
V gene: TRBV7-2
CDR3 DNA: TGTGCCAGCAGCTTATGGGTGGAAGTAGCCAACTATGGCTACACCTTC
CDR3 protein: CASSLWVEVANYGYTF

clone size: .
J gene: TRBJ1-2
CDR3 length: 16
D gene: .
V gene: TRBV5-6
CDR3 DNA: TGTGCCAGCAGCTTAAAAGGGGGTCCTTCAGACTATGGCTACACCTTC
CDR3 protein: CASSLKGGPSDYGYTF

clone size: .
J gene: TRBJ1-2
CDR3 length: 16
D gene: .
V gene: TRBV5-1
CDR3 DNA: TGCGCCAGCAGCTTGGGGGGGGAATGGATCCTTGGTGGCTACACCTTC
CDR3 protein: CASSLGGEWILGGYTF

clone size: few
J gene: TRBJ1-2
CDR3 length: 15
D gene: TRBD1
V gene: TRBV19
CDR3 DNA: TGTGCCAGTAGCCCTGGACAGGGGGTACTCTATGGCTACACCTTC
CDR3 protein: CASSPGQGVLYGYTF

clone size: .
J gene: TRBJ2-2
CDR3 length: 15
D gene: TRBD1
V gene: TRBV11-3
CDR3 DNA: TGTGCCAGCAGCCCGGGACAGGCCTGGACCGGGGAGCTGTTTTTT
CDR3 protein: CASSPGQAWTGELFF

clone size: .
J gene: TRBJ1-3
CDR3 length: 18
D gene: .
V gene: TRBV9
CDR3 DNA: TGTGCCAGCAGCGTAGAAGGACACCCTATTCTATCTGGAAACACCATATATTTT
CDR3 protein: CASSVEGHPILSGNTIYF

clone size: few
J gene: TRBJ2-5
CDR3 length: 17
D gene: TRBD2
V gene: TRBV4-3
CDR3 DNA: TGCGCCAGCAGCCAAGTCGCCGGGACTAGCGGGGGGGAGACCCAGTACTTC
CDR3 protein: CASSQVAGTSGGETQYF

clone size: .
J gene: TRBJ1-5
CDR3 length: 17
D gene: TRBD1
V gene: TRBV19
CDR3 DNA: TGTGCCAGTAGTACCAGGACAGGCCCCCTTAAGAATCAGCCCCAGCATTTT
CDR3 protein: CASSTRTGPLKNQPQHF

clone size: few
J gene: TRBJ1-1
CDR3 length: 13
D gene: .
V gene: TRBV7-9
CDR3 DNA: TGTGCCAGCAGCTTCTCCGGGATCACTGAAGCTTTCTTT
CDR3 protein: CASSFSGITEAFF

clone size: .
J gene: TRBJ2-2
CDR3 length: 17
D gene: .
V gene: TRBV5-4
CDR3 DNA: TGTGCCAGCAGCCCCGGGGGGGGGACAGGGAAGACCGGGGAGCTGTTTTTT
CDR3 protein: CASSPGGGTGKTGELFF

clone size: once
J gene: TRBJ2-3
CDR3 length: 19
D gene: TRBD1
V gene: TRBV5-1
CDR3 DNA: TGCGCCACCCAATTTGTACCGGTCGGGCAGGGGGCCGGCACAGATACGCAGTATTTT
CDR3 protein: CATQFVPVGQGAGTDTQYF

clone size: few
J gene: TRBJ1-2
CDR3 length: 13
D gene: .
V gene: TRBV6-5
CDR3 DNA: TGTGCCAGCAGTTACAATCCGGTGGATGGCTACACCTTC
CDR3 protein: CASSYNPVDGYTF

clone size: few
J gene: TRBJ2-2
CDR3 length: 18
D gene: .
V gene: TRBV7-9
CDR3 DNA: TGTGCCAGCAGCTTAGCGGGGGGACAGCCTGCGAACACCGGGGAGCTGTTTTTT
CDR3 protein: CASSLAGGQPANTGELFF

clone size: .
J gene: TRBJ1-6
CDR3 length: 12
D gene: .
V gene: TRBV5-6
CDR3 DNA: TGTGCCAGCAGTAATTATAATTCACCCCTCCACTTT
CDR3 protein: CASSNYNSPLHF

clone size: .
J gene: TRBJ2-1
CDR3 length: 15
D gene: .
V gene: TRBV6-6
CDR3 DNA: TGTGCCAGCAGAATAGGACTCCTCGTGGGAGATGAGCAGTTCTTC
CDR3 protein: CASRIGLLVGDEQFF

clone size: few
J gene: TRBJ1-5
CDR3 length: 17
D gene: .
V gene: TRBV7-8
CDR3 DNA: TGTGCCAGCAGCAGACTTATGGCAGGGTATAGCAATCAGCCCCAGCATTTT
CDR3 protein: CASSRLMAGYSNQPQHF

clone size: .
J gene: TRBJ1-2
CDR3 length: 15
D gene: .
V gene: TRBV14
CDR3 DNA: TGTGCCAGCAGCCAAGGTAGCAGGACAGTCTATGGCTACACCTTC
CDR3 protein: CASSQGSRTVYGYTF

clone size: .
J gene: TRBJ2-1
CDR3 length: 16
D gene: TRBD2
V gene: TRBV7-3
CDR3 DNA: TGTGCCAGCAGCTTAAAGCGGGGTAGTGGTATCGGAGAGCAGTTCTTC
CDR3 protein: CASSLKRGSGIGEQFF

clone size: .
J gene: TRBJ2-7
CDR3 length: 19
D gene: .
V gene: TRBV4-2
CDR3 DNA: TGTGCCAGCAGCCAAGAACAGACGAAGGGACATTCGAGCTCCTACGAGCAGTACTTC
CDR3 protein: CASSQEQTKGHSSSYEQYF

clone size: .
J gene: TRBJ2-5
CDR3 length: 14
D gene: .
V gene: TRBV29-1
CDR3 DNA: TGCAGCGTGACCCCGCGGGGATCCCAAGAGACCCAGTACTTC
CDR3 protein: CSVTPRGSQETQYF

clone size: .
J gene: TRBJ2-3
CDR3 length: 13
D gene: .
V gene: TRBV19
CDR3 DNA: TGTGCCAGTAGTTTTTCAAGCTCAGATACGCAGTATTTT
CDR3 protein: CASSFSSSDTQYF

clone size: once
J gene: TRBJ2-3
CDR3 length: 16
D gene: TRBD2
V gene: TRBV11-2
CDR3 DNA: TGTGCCAGCAGCTCGGAGAGCGGGGGCCGCACAGATACGCAGTATTTT
CDR3 protein: CASSSESGGRTDTQYF

clone size: .
J gene: TRBJ1-6
CDR3 length: 14
D gene: TRBD1
V gene: TRBV5-1
CDR3 DNA: TGCGCCAGCAGCTTGACAGGGGGAAGTCCACCCCTCCACTTT
CDR3 protein: CASSLTGGSPPLHF